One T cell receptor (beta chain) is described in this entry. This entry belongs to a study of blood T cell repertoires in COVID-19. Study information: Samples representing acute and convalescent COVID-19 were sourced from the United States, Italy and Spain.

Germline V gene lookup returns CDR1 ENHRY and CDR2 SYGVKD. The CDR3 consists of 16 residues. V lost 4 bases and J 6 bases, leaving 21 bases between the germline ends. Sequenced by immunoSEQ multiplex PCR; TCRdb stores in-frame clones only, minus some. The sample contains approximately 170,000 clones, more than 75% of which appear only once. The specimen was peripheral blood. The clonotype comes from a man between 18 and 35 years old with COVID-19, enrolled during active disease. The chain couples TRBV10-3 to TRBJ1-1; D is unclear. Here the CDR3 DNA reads TGTGCCATCAGTGGAGGAACCGGATCCTTATCCGCTGAAGCTTTCTTT. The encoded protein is CAISGGTGSLSAEAFF.